The next 25 T cell receptor beta chains were all read from a single sample in a study of blood T cells in healthy people across ages. A second PCR, run for about 6 to 11 cycles, used a sample-barcoded 5' primer plus a J-beta primer mix. TCRdb recomputed calls from the 5' RACE reads with MiXCR, one row per CDR3 protein. The table records 700,000 to 950,000 distinct CDR3 sequences, about 40% of them present only once. The sequencing input was blood. The receptors stem from a woman aged 55-75 years in good health.

In this sample, this clonotype turned up a few times. This chain links TRBV7-9 with TRBJ1-2, with TRBD1 matching over 9 bases. J was trimmed by 6 bases and V by 5 bases; bases with no gene match: 7. From germline, CDR1 is SEHNR and CDR2 FQNEAQ (reference sequence). The CDR3 is 14 amino acids. In nucleotides, the CDR3 is TGTGCCAGCAGCCCCGGGACAGGGAGGAATGGCTACACCTTC. It codes for CASSPGTGRNGYTF.

The rearrangement links TRBV4-1 to TRBJ1-1; D is unresolved. The CDR3 has 15 amino acids. V lost 1 base, J lost 1 base, and 10 bases lay in between. Germline CDR1 is MGHRA and CDR2 is YSYEKL. The CDR3 region has the DNA TGCGCCAGCAGCCAAGGATGGGGTGGGAACACTGAAGCTTTCTTT. Protein: CASSQGWGGNTEAFF.

This clonotype has a handful of counts. V is TRBV20-1 and J is TRBJ1-2, with D possibly matching TRBD1 (5 bases). V gave up 4 bases and J gave up 7 bases, with 19 bases separating them. Per germline, CDR1 DFQATT and CDR2 SNEGSKA (reference sequence). This CDR3 contains 14 residues. This CDR3 is CSAILTDRGPGYTF. CDR3 DNA: TGCAGTGCTATCCTCACCGATAGGGGCCCTGGCTACACCTTC.

Only a few counts were recorded for this clonotype. The chain recombines TRBV20-1 with TRBJ1-5; weak D call: TRBD1 (5 bases). This CDR3 is 12 amino acids long. The V gene lost 3 bases and the J gene lost 7 bases, with 10 bases spanning the gap. Germline V lookup: CDR1 DFQATT, CDR2 SNEGSKA (reference sequence). In DNA, the CDR3 is TGCAGTGCTAGTAGGGGTGGCCAGCCCCAGCATTTT. This codes for CSASRGGQPQHF.

This clonotype was counted many times. The chain uses TRBV4-2 and TRBJ2-5; maybe TRBD2 (6 bases). V was trimmed by 0 bases and J by 5 bases, leaving 25 bases between them. Looked up from germline, CDR1 is LGHNA and CDR2 is YNFKEQ. The CDR3 has 19 amino acids. The CDR3 DNA reads as TGTGCCAGCAGCCAAGAAGAGGGGCTCTACAGCGGGCTCGGGGAGACCCAGTACTTC. Amino acid sequence: CASSQEEGLYSGLGETQYF.

The table lists this clonotype with many counts. The CDR3 nucleotides read TGCGCCAGCAGCGAGACGACAGGAACCACCTACGAGCAGTACTTC. This sequence encodes CASSETTGTTYEQYF. V is TRBV5-1 and J is TRBJ2-7, with a possible D match to TRBD1 (6 bases). V lost 4 bases and J 2 bases, leaving 16 bases between the germline ends. CDR1 is SGHRS, CDR2 YFSETQ, per germline. This CDR3 is built from 15 residues.

This clonotype occurred a few times. The rearrangement joins TRBV27 to TRBJ2-1; TRBD2 aligns across 8 bases. The ends lost 10 bases at V and 4 bases at J; junction bases unmatched: 9. The CDR3 contains 14 residues. Per the germline V gene, CDR1 is MNHEY and CDR2 is SMNVEV (reference sequence). For the CDR3, the DNA is TGTGCCACTTCCCTCCGCGGGGGGTACAATGAGCAGTTCTTC. Residues: CATSLRGGYNEQFF.

This clonotype occurred many times. The V and J genes are TRBV7-2 and TRBJ2-7; perhaps TRBD1 as D (6 bases). CDR3 length: 13 residues. V lost 5 bases and J lost 2, with 10 bases in between. From germline, CDR1 is SGHTA and CDR2 FQGNSA. The CDR3 protein is CASSLGQPYEQYF. CDR3 in DNA: TGTGCCAGCAGCCTCGGACAGCCCTACGAGCAGTACTTC.

The chain has TRBV11-2 and TRBJ2-3; 11 bases are shared with TRBD1. The length of the CDR3 is 16 residues. Trimming at V came to 5 bases and at J to 5 bases, leaving 9 bases not matched to a gene. The germline V gene has CDR1 SGHAT and CDR2 FQNNGV. CDR3 coding DNA: TGTGCCAGCAGCCGAGGACAGGGGGCGCAGGGAGATACGCAGTATTTT. This sequence encodes CASSRGQGAQGDTQYF.

This clonotype was counted only a few times. J is TRBJ2-3 and V is TRBV5-1; 7 bases line up with TRBD1. The CDR3 sequence is 15 residues long. With 0 bases clipped from V and 5 bases from J, the junction kept 6 bases outside the gene matches. The germline gives CDR1 SGHRS, CDR2 YFSETQ. This chain's CDR3 is CASSLEGRGIDTQYF. CDR3 sequence (DNA): TGCGCCAGCAGCTTGGAAGGCAGGGGGATAGATACGCAGTATTTT. Complete variable domain (other parts from reference TRBV5-1 and TRBJ2-3): KAGVTQTPRYLIKTRGQQVTLSCSPISGHRSVSWYQQTPGQGLQFLFEYFSETQRNKGNFPGRFSGRQFSNSRSEMNVSTLELGDSALYLCASSLEGRGIDTQYFGPGTRLTVL.

To note about this clonotype: It may be a read error: a sequence one base away is much more abundant. V is TRBV5-1 and J is TRBJ2-7; 12 positions agree with TRBD2. The J call may be in error: the DNA end matches TRBJ2-4 better. Germline CDR1 reads SGHRS; CDR2 reads YFSETQ. The CDR3 runs to 20 residues. Here the CDR3 DNA reads TGCGCCAGCAGCTTGGAGACTAGCGGGAGCAAGAGAGAAGCCAAAAGCATTCAGTACTTC. It encodes CASSLETSGSKREAKSIQYF.

Comments on this clonotype: The conserved final phenylalanine or tryptophan is absent from the CDR3, which likely points to a read error. Because the CDR3's place on the DNA is in doubt, the DNA is left out and the CDR3 is given as listed by TCRdb. The CDR3 loop reads CASSDGTGDMQFL. The rearrangement joins TRBV2 to TRBJ2-3; the table's TRBD1 call for D was not verified on the DNA. The CDR3 length is 13 residues, termini included. Germline lookup yields CDR1 SNHLY and CDR2 FYNNEI.

This clonotype was detected only a few times. The chain employs TRBV20-1 and TRBJ2-7, with 7 bases identical to TRBD2. Germline lookup yields CDR1 DFQATT and CDR2 SNEGSKA (reference sequence). This CDR3 contains 15 residues. Unmatched junction bases numbered 12, after V lost 1 base and J lost 6 bases. The CDR3 coding sequence is TGCAGTGCTAGAGTGTTAGGACTAGGGTCCCCCGAGCAGTACTTC. It translates to CSARVLGLGSPEQYF.

V is TRBV20-1 and J is TRBJ2-7; 7 bases match TRBD1. Per germline, CDR1 DFQATT and CDR2 SNEGSKA (reference sequence). CDR3 length: 15 residues. The ends lost 0 bases at V and 0 bases at J; junction bases unmatched: 5. The DNA of the CDR3 is TGCAGTGCTAGAGATGTCGGGACAGACTCCTACGAGCAGTACTTC. This sequence encodes CSARDVGTDSYEQYF.

This rearrangement joins TRBV6-6 to TRBJ2-4, with a tentative D call TRBD1 (6 bases). The J call may be mistaken, given a closer DNA end match to TRBJ2-7. The CDR3 loop spans 15 amino acids. Germline-derived CDR1 and CDR2 are MNHNY and SVGAGI (reference sequence). The CDR3, as DNA: TGTGCCAGCAGTTACCCGACAGGCCTCTACGGCGAGCAGTACTTC. Translated, it gives CASSYPTGLYGEQYF.

This clonotype appeared a few times. The chain has TRBV7-6 and TRBJ2-7; 12 bases are shared with TRBD1. Losses at the gene ends were 1 base for V and 7 bases for J; bases not matched to a gene: 11. Germline V gene sequence: CDR1 SGHVS, CDR2 FNYEAQ. The CDR3 has 17 residues. CDR3 in amino acids: CASSLVLGGQGAREQYF. In nucleotides, the CDR3 is TGTGCCAGCAGCTTAGTACTCGGGGGACAGGGGGCAAGGGAGCAGTACTTC.

This clonotype was counted a few times. This chain uses TRBV12-3 or TRBV12-4 with TRBJ2-7; 7 bases fit TRBD1. Germline trimming cut 5 bases from V and 11 bases from J; bases unmatched to any gene: 12. The CDR3 totals 13 residues. The chain's CDR3 is CASSPSLNGQEYF. CDR3 nucleotides: TGTGCCAGCAGTCCCTCCTTGAATGGACAGGAGTACTTC.

This clonotype came up many times. The chain joins TRBV7-2 to TRBJ2-1; TRBD2 aligns across 14 bases. V lost 1 base, J lost 3 bases, and 5 bases stayed unmatched. The V gene's germline CDR1 is SGHTA and CDR2 FQGNSA. The CDR3 covers 18 residues. This CDR3 reads CASSLEGTSGRFYNEQFF. The DNA of the CDR3 is TGTGCCAGCAGCTTAGAGGGGACTAGCGGGAGATTCTACAATGAGCAGTTCTTC. The full variable domain, its missing parts supplied by reference TRBV7-2 and TRBJ2-1, is GAGVSQSPSNKVTEKGKDVELRCDPISGHTALYWYRQSLGQGLEFLIYFQGNSAPDKSGLPSDRFSAERTGGSVSTLTIQRTQQEDSAVYLCASSLEGTSGRFYNEQFFGPGTRLTVL.

Remarks on this clonotype: Since the CDR3 does not end with the conserved phenylalanine or tryptophan, this likely comes from a read error. The genes are TRBV28 and TRBJ2-1; D is undetermined. The assigned J gene may be wrong: the sequence end matches TRBJ2-7 better. Germline V CDR1 and CDR2: MDHEN, SYDVKM. CDR3 length: 12 amino acids. The CDR3 reads CASSAAPYEQYL. CDR3 nucleotides: TGTGCCAGCAGTGCGGCCCCCTACGAGCAGTACCTC.

This chain joins TRBV12-3 or TRBV12-4 and TRBJ1-4, with TRBD1 matching over 10 bases. Losses at the gene ends were 6 bases for V and 14 bases for J; bases not matched to a gene: 15. CDR3 length: 15 amino acids. CDR3 residues: CASSPYADRGGKLFF. The DNA of the CDR3 is TGTGCCAGCAGCCCATACGCGGACAGGGGGGGAAAGCTGTTTTTT.

Comments on this clonotype: A much larger clone is a single base away; this may be a read error. V and J are TRBV7-9 and TRBJ2-7; 9 bases align to TRBD1. CDR1 is SEHNR and CDR2 is FQNEAQ in the germline V gene (reference sequence). With 7 bases clipped from V and 5 bases from J, the junction kept 6 bases outside the gene matches. The CDR3 spans 13 residues. This CDR3 reads CASTWTGVDEQYF. CDR3 nucleotide sequence: TGTGCCAGCACCTGGACAGGGGTGGACGAGCAGTACTTC.

This clonotype was observed at least ten times. The V gene is TRBV28, the J gene TRBJ1-2; 7 bases agree with TRBD1. V lost 2 bases to trimming and J lost 5 bases; unmatched junction nucleotides: 2. The CDR3 contains 13 residues. Germline loops: CDR1 MDHEN, CDR2 SYDVKM. As DNA, the CDR3 is TGTGCCAGCAGTTTAGGGACAGTTTATGGCTACACCTTC. Translation: CASSLGTVYGYTF.

The gene calls are TRBV20-1 and TRBJ1-4; D is unresolved. Trimming removed 7 bases at V and 0 bases at J, with 9 bases between. Germline V gives CDR1 DFQATT, CDR2 SNEGSKA (reference sequence). The CDR3 is 13 residues long. Here the CDR3 reads CSVLGATNEKLFF. CDR3 DNA sequence: TGCAGTGTATTGGGTGCAACTAATGAAAAACTGTTTTTT.

To note about this clonotype: Its ends do not fully match the called genes, so a read error is possible. The chain combines TRBV2 with TRBJ1-6, with unresolved D. Germline loops: CDR1 SNHLY, CDR2 FYNNEI. The CDR3 runs 14 residues. The DNA of the CDR3 is TGTGCCAGCAGTGAATCTAGAGCGAATTCACTCCTCCACTTT. Protein product: CASSESRANSLLHF.

This clonotype has just a few counts. The chain joins TRBV3-1 to TRBJ1-5, with TRBD1 as a possible D gene (5 bases). The V gene's germline CDR1 is LGHDT and CDR2 YNNKEL (reference sequence). V was cut by 2 bases and J by 0 bases, with 14 bases left in between. This CDR3 region has 17 residues. This CDR3 is CASSQTTDLNSNQPQHF. CDR3 bases: TGTGCCAGCAGCCAAACGACAGATCTAAATAGCAATCAGCCCCAGCATTTT.